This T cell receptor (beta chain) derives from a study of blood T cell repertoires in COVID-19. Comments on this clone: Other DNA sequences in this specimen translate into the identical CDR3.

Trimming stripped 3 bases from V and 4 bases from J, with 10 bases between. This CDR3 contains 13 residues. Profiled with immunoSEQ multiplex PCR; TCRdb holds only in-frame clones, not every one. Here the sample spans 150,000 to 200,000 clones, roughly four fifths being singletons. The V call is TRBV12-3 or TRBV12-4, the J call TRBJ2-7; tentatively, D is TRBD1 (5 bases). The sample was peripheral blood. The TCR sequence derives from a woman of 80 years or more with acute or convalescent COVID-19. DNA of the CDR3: TGTGCCAGCAGTTTGGGGCAAGGGTACGAGCAGTACTTC. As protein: CASSLGQGYEQYF.